The T cell receptor beta chain described here comes from a study of cytomegalovirus exposure and HLA in healthy donors. Study-wide context: A preliminary data release comprised tens of millions of unique TCRs obtained from HLA-typed donors. General study results and limits: Presence/absence analysis assumed near-uniform sequencing depth across donors. Both high specificity and high sensitivity reportedly marked the classifier's diagnosis of cytomegalovirus status. Productive rates of about 90% or about 30% were seen for most TCR beta V segments in an earlier analysis.

With regard to this clone: The antigen remains undetermined.

Germline CDR1 reads SQVTM; CDR2 reads ANQGSEA. The junction had 5 bases not matched to a gene; V was cut back by 8 bases and J by 3 bases. This CDR3 is built from 12 residues. It was with 60 Vbeta and 13 Jbeta primers that the PCR ran. TCRdb keeps only in-frame clones here, not all; method: immunoSEQ multiplex PCR. The sample lists approximately 90,000 clones, roughly 80% occurring once. This TCR came from a boy under 18 in good health and CMV-seronegative. The V call is TRBV29-1, the J call TRBJ1-1; 8 nucleotides agree with TRBD1. Sequencing was carried out using PBMCs. CDR3: CSHQGADTEAFF. In DNA form, the CDR3 reads TGCAGCCACCAGGGGGCAGACACTGAAGCTTTCTTT.